This T cell receptor beta chain was recorded in a study of identical twins. This clonotype was picked up many times. TCRdb re-derived calls from the 5' RACE reads in MiXCR, one entry per CDR3 protein. The table has 200,000 to 250,000 distinct CDR3 sequences, under 8.5% seen once. The CDR3 totals 14 residues. The germline gives CDR1 DFQATT, CDR2 SNEGSKA (reference sequence). Trimming pared 1 base from V and 4 bases from J, leaving 13 bases between. These sequences were also reported in another study, on T cells expressing NK-cell markers. That investigation notes: There were seven HCMV-seropositive donors and one seronegative donor among the eight sequenced.

The sequenced sample consisted of CD8+ T cells sorted from blood. The V gene is TRBV20-1, the J gene TRBJ1-1; D may be TRBD1 (5 bases). This clonotype was obtained from a young woman in good health. The CDR3 loop reads CSARGGVAITEAFF. DNA of the CDR3: TGCAGTGCTAGAGGGGGGGTCGCGATCACTGAAGCTTTCTTT.